This TCR beta chain was identified in a study of spatial heterogeneity in lung cancer. Overall study context: Donors were 72 untreated early-stage non-small cell lung cancer patients. Researchers sequenced follow-up PBMC samples if they had them, and these came a median of roughly 24 months after resection.

Specified time point: blood at routine non-recurrence follow-up after resection. In each case, whole RNA from tumor, nontumor lung or frozen PBMC was sequenced unsorted. Germline V gene sequence: CDR1 ENHRY, CDR2 SYGVKD. This CDR3 has 15 amino acids. With 11 bases clipped from V and 9 bases from J, the junction kept 15 bases outside the gene matches. From the 5' RACE reads, TCRdb called clonotypes with MiXCR, one entry per CDR3 protein. The repertoire holds about 10,000 distinct CDR3 sequences, with less than 30% as singletons. This clonotype was recorded only once. This receptor was taken from a female donor with early-stage non-small cell lung cancer. This material consisted of PBMCs, taken at follow-up. This chain links TRBV10-3 with TRBJ2-1, with TRBD2 identical over 11 bases. The DNA for the CDR3 is TGTGCCTTCGGCGTACTAGCGGGAGAAGGCGGTGAGCAGTTCTTC. Amino acid sequence: CAFGVLAGEGGEQFF.